The next 29 T cell receptor beta chains were all read from a single sample in a study of shared clonotypes between healthy human individuals. Repertoires were generated with immunoSEQ multiplex PCR, while TCRdb's copy carries only in-frame clones and drops some. The repertoire includes millions of clones, roughly 94% of them detected once, and 0.1% to 0.15% sits in the top ten. Sample: naive CD4+ T cells sorted from blood. Subset defined: CD45RA+ positively selected. All receptors come from a man aged 18 to 35 in good health.

This chain links TRBV5-6 with TRBJ2-2; 7 bases map to TRBD2. In germline, CDR1 is SGHDT, CDR2 YYEEEE. There are 15 residues in the CDR3. V lost 6 bases, J lost 7 bases, and 12 bases stayed unmatched. The CDR3, as DNA: TGTGCCAGCACCCTCCGGTCGGCGGGAGTCGGGGAGCTGTTTTTT. Translating gives CASTLRSAGVGELFF.

This sequence joins TRBV7-9 and TRBJ2-2, with no clear D. The CDR3 is 13 residues long. Germline V gives CDR1 SEHNR, CDR2 FQNEAQ (reference sequence). The germline V and J ends were trimmed by 5 bases and 7 bases, with 11 bases remaining between them. The DNA of the CDR3 is TGTGCCAGCAGCCTACTACAGAGCGGGGAGCTGTTTTTT. Translated: CASSLLQSGELFF.

The rearrangement links TRBV27 to TRBJ1-2; no definite D call. Between the trimmed V and J ends, which lost 9 bases and 6 bases, there was a span of 20 bases. Looked up from germline, CDR1 is MNHEY and CDR2 is SMNVEV (reference sequence). This CDR3 comprises 14 residues. The CDR3 loop is CASQTPGRFDGYTF. CDR3 DNA sequence: TGTGCCAGTCAGACACCTGGAAGGTTCGATGGCTACACCTTC.

The chain combines TRBV7-9 with TRBJ2-1; D call uncertain. The CDR3 has 16 residues. Germline V gene data show CDR1 as SEHNR and CDR2 as FQNEAQ (reference sequence). V lost 1 base and J lost 7, with 17 bases in between. The CDR3 spells CASSLDPSALRNEQFF. DNA of the CDR3: TGTGCCAGCAGCTTAGACCCCTCAGCTCTCCGGAATGAGCAGTTCTTC.

This chain links TRBV2 with TRBJ1-6; weak D call: TRBD1 (5 bases). The CDR3 has 19 amino acids. Deletions cut 2 bases from V and 0 bases from J, with 17 bases between. Germline loops: CDR1 SNHLY, CDR2 FYNNEI. Here the CDR3 DNA reads TGTGCCAGCAGTGAATCTAGGACATATGGCAGCTCCTATAATTCACCCCTCCACTTT. Encoded protein: CASSESRTYGSSYNSPLHF.

The gene calls are TRBV5-1 and TRBJ2-3; TRBD2 matches 10 bases. The CDR3 extends over 14 amino acids. Trimming at V came to 5 bases and at J to 4 bases, leaving 4 bases not matched to a gene. CDR1 and CDR2 from the germline V gene are SGHRS and YFSETQ. This chain's CDR3 is CASSSSGSADTQYF. CDR3 nucleotides: TGCGCCAGCAGTTCTAGCGGGAGCGCAGATACGCAGTATTTT.

The V gene is TRBV11-2, the J gene TRBJ1-2; the D gene is possibly TRBD1 (6 bases). The CDR3 has 14 residues. The V gene's germline CDR1 is SGHAT and CDR2 FQNNGV. The V end was cut by 5 bases, the J end by 4 bases, with 14 bases between. The CDR3 sequence: CASSHTTGSYGYTF. The DNA of the CDR3 is TGTGCCAGCAGCCACACAACAGGGAGCTATGGCTACACCTTC.

The chain joins TRBV13 to TRBJ2-3; D might be TRBD1 (6 bases). The CDR3 loop spans 14 amino acids. With 6 bases removed from V and 2 bases from J, the gap between germline ends came to 12 bases. Germline assignment: CDR1 PRHDT and CDR2 FYEKMQ (reference sequence). For the CDR3, the DNA is TGTGCCAGCAGTGAGACAGGAGCCACAGATACGCAGTATTTT. Protein sequence: CASSETGATDTQYF.

The chain has TRBV5-4 and TRBJ2-5, with 10 bases identical to TRBD2. The germline V gene encodes CDR1 SGHNT and CDR2 YYREEE (reference sequence). The CDR3 is 14 amino acids. The J segment lost 4 bases and the V segment lost 7 bases, leaving 7 bases of the junction unmatched. This CDR3 reads CASAQVAGGETQYF. The CDR3 DNA is TGTGCCAGCGCCCAAGTAGCGGGGGGAGAGACCCAGTACTTC.

The chain has TRBV18 and TRBJ2-3; TRBD2 aligns across 9 bases. The germline V gene encodes CDR1 KGHSH and CDR2 LQKENI. With 4 bases clipped from V and 0 bases from J, the junction kept 5 bases outside the gene matches. The CDR3 runs 16 residues. The CDR3 here is CASSLKTSGSTDTQYF. CDR3 sequence (DNA): TGTGCCAGCTCACTAAAGACTAGCGGCAGCACAGATACGCAGTATTTT. Supplemented by reference TRBV18 and TRBJ2-3, the full variable domain reads NAGVMQNPRHLVRRRGQEARLRCSPMKGHSHVYWYRQLPEEGLKFMVYLQKENIIDESGMPKERFSAEFPKEGPSILRIQQVVRGDSAAYFCASSLKTSGSTDTQYFGPGTRLTVL.

The rearrangement uses TRBV28 and TRBJ1-1; D may be TRBD1 (5 bases). V was pared by 8 bases and J by 3 bases, with 16 bases between. Germline V gives CDR1 MDHEN, CDR2 SYDVKM. The CDR3 runs 14 residues. The CDR3 DNA is TGTGCCAGCCACCCCCTTGGGGGGTACACTGAAGCTTTCTTT. Protein: CASHPLGGYTEAFF.

The chain recombines TRBV5-1 with TRBJ1-2, with 8 bases identical to TRBD1. CDR3 length: 13 residues. With 7 bases clipped from V and 6 bases from J, the junction kept 8 bases outside the gene matches. CDR1 SGHRS and CDR2 YFSETQ come from the germline V gene. The chain's CDR3 is CASSPDRVDGYTF. Written as DNA, the CDR3 is TGCGCCAGCTCACCGGACAGGGTCGATGGCTACACCTTC.

The chain combines TRBV10-3 with TRBJ1-2; no reliable D call. Germline values: CDR1 ENHRY, CDR2 SYGVKD. The CDR3 totals 15 residues. The germline V and J ends were trimmed by 0 bases and 0 bases, with 8 bases remaining between them. This chain's CDR3 is CAISESNGPNYGYTF. The CDR3, as DNA: TGTGCCATCAGTGAGTCTAACGGGCCTAACTATGGCTACACCTTC.

V and J are TRBV30 and TRBJ2-3; 8 nucleotides agree with TRBD2. This CDR3 has 18 amino acids. The junction had 16 bases not matched to a gene; V was cut back by 3 bases and J by 2 bases. Germline V lookup: CDR1 GTSNPN, CDR2 SVGIG (reference sequence). The CDR3 loop reads CAWSPLRTSISITDTQYF. In nucleotides, the CDR3 is TGTGCCTGGAGCCCCTTGAGGACTAGCATATCAATCACAGATACGCAGTATTTT.

This chain connects TRBV19 to TRBJ2-3; D is possibly TRBD2 (5 bases). The germline CDR1 and CDR2 sequences are LNHDA and SQIVND (reference sequence). The V end lost 2 bases, the J end lost 0 bases, and 12 bases lay between the germline ends. CDR3 length: 16 amino acids. CDR3 DNA sequence: TGTGCCAGTAGTATATTCTGGGAGACTAGCACAGATACGCAGTATTTT. As protein: CASSIFWETSTDTQYF.

The gene calls are TRBV30 and TRBJ1-5, with D possibly TRBD1 on 5 matching bases. CDR1 and CDR2 from the germline V gene are GTSNPN and SVGIG (reference sequence). CDR3 size: 13 residues. V dropped 3 bases and J dropped 0 bases, with 6 bases sitting between them. As DNA, the CDR3 is TGTGCCTGGAGGGGACTTAGCAATCAGCCCCAGCATTTT. It specifies CAWRGLSNQPQHF. Filled out from reference TRBV30 and TRBJ1-5, the complete variable domain reads SQTIHQWPATLVQPVGSPLSLECTVEGTSNPNLYWYRQAAGRGLQLLFYSVGIGQISSEVPQNLSASRPQDRQFILSSKKLLLSDSGFYLCAWRGLSNQPQHFGDGTRLSIL.

The V and J genes are TRBV5-1 and TRBJ1-1; D is unclear. The germline V gene encodes CDR1 SGHRS and CDR2 YFSETQ. Deletions cut 3 bases from V and 6 bases from J, with 18 bases between. The CDR3 loop spans 15 amino acids. The DNA for the CDR3 is TGCGCCAGCAGCTCGGATCTGGGTGGTTGGGCTGAAGCTTTCTTT. Translation: CASSSDLGGWAEAFF.

The sample holds many counts of this clone. The genes are TRBV28 and TRBJ2-7; unclear D gene. V lost 6 bases, J lost 2 bases, and 11 bases lay in between. This CDR3 is 13 amino acids long. Germline CDR1 reads MDHEN; CDR2 reads SYDVKM. CDR3 amino acids: CASSSAQTYEQYF. The DNA for the CDR3 is TGTGCCAGCAGCTCGGCACAGACCTACGAGCAGTACTTC.

The V call is TRBV28, the J call TRBJ2-7; the match to TRBD1 covers 7 bases. With V trimmed by 6 bases and J by 2 bases, 4 bases remained unmatched. CDR1 is MDHEN, CDR2 SYDVKM, per germline. The CDR3 is made up of 13 amino acids. The CDR3 loop is CASRSGQTYEQYF. CDR3 coding DNA: TGTGCCAGCAGGTCGGGACAGACCTACGAGCAGTACTTC.

The chain carries TRBV27 and TRBJ2-1, with 14 bases fitting TRBD2. The CDR3 is 17 residues long. CDR1 and CDR2 from the germline V gene are MNHEY and SMNVEV (reference sequence). The J segment lost 9 bases and the V segment lost 4 bases, leaving 11 bases of the junction unmatched. CDR3 residues: CASSSLGLAGAEGEQFF. The CDR3 nucleotides read TGTGCCAGCAGTTCGCTGGGACTAGCGGGGGCCGAGGGTGAGCAGTTCTTC.

The chain is built from TRBV5-1 and TRBJ1-4, with TRBD1 as a possible D gene (6 bases). The CDR3 has 15 residues. CDR1 SGHRS and CDR2 YFSETQ come from the germline V gene. Trimming shortened V by 4 bases and J by 4 bases, and 14 bases separated the two germline ends. CDR3: CASSTTGLNNEKLFF. CDR3 in DNA: TGCGCCAGCAGCACCACAGGGTTGAATAATGAAAAACTGTTTTTT.

The V call is TRBV29-1, the J call TRBJ1-2; TRBD1 is a possible D gene (6 bases). V lost 5 bases to trimming and J lost 8 bases, with 18 bases between them. The CDR3 has 13 residues. Germline V lookup: CDR1 SQVTM, CDR2 ANQGSEA. CDR3 sequence reads: CSVYLPGTPGYTF. CDR3 DNA sequence: TGCAGCGTTTACCTCCCCGGGACACCCGGCTACACCTTC. The variable domain in full, completed from reference TRBV29-1 and TRBJ1-2, reads SAVISQKPSRDICQRGTSLTIQCQVDSQVTMMFWYRQQPGQSLTLIATANQGSEATYESGFVIDKFPISRPNLTFSTLTVSNMSPEDSSIYLCSVYLPGTPGYTFGSGTRLTVV.

V usage is TRBV18 and J usage is TRBJ2-7; 8 bases match TRBD2. The germline V gene encodes CDR1 KGHSH and CDR2 LQKENI. The CDR3 totals 15 residues. Germline trimming cut 2 bases from V and 2 bases from J; bases unmatched to any gene: 5. CDR3 bases: TGTGCCAGCTCACCAATTAGTAGCGGGACCTACGAGCAGTACTTC. Its protein is CASSPISSGTYEQYF. The full variable domain, completed using reference TRBV18 and TRBJ2-7, is NAGVMQNPRHLVRRRGQEARLRCSPMKGHSHVYWYRQLPEEGLKFMVYLQKENIIDESGMPKERFSAEFPKEGPSILRIQQVVRGDSAAYFCASSPISSGTYEQYFGPGTRLTVT.

Details on this clone: A clone one base away is much larger, so this may be a read error. The sample carries other DNA sequences with the same CDR3. The chain has TRBV7-9 and TRBJ1-2, with a possible D match to TRBD1 (5 bases). Trimming removed 5 bases at V and 4 bases at J, with 8 bases between. CDR3 length equals 12 residues. CDR1 is SEHNR, CDR2 FQNEAQ, per germline (reference sequence). The CDR3: CASSRDSYGYTF. CDR3 sequence (DNA): TGTGCCAGCAGCCGCGACAGCTATGGCTACACCTTC.

The V gene is TRBV18, the J gene TRBJ2-7; 7 bases match TRBD1. The V gene end was trimmed by 8 bases and the J gene end by 6 bases; junction bases not matched to a gene: 7. The CDR3 contains 12 residues. The germline V gene encodes CDR1 KGHSH and CDR2 LQKENI. CDR3 residues: CASGHTGVEQYF. CDR3 DNA sequence: TGTGCCAGCGGTCACACAGGGGTCGAGCAGTACTTC.

The gene calls are TRBV27 and TRBJ1-2; TRBD1 might be the D (6 bases). The germline V gene encodes CDR1 MNHEY and CDR2 SMNVEV (reference sequence). The V gene lost 6 bases and the J gene lost 4 bases, with 15 bases spanning the gap. This CDR3 is 14 amino acids long. The CDR3 region is CASRRGTSGYGYTF. The CDR3 DNA reads as TGTGCCAGCAGAAGGGGGACGTCGGGCTATGGCTACACCTTC.

The CDR3 DNA sequence: TGTGCCAGCAGCGACTGGGGGACGGGGTCCACTGAAGCTTTCTTT. Protein: CASSDWGTGSTEAFF. The chain employs TRBV11-2 and TRBJ1-1, with TRBD1 as a possible D gene (5 bases). CDR1 SGHAT and CDR2 FQNNGV come from the germline V gene. Trimming cost V 5 bases and J 4 bases, with 17 bases left between them. The CDR3 covers 15 residues.

This clone was found once. J is TRBJ1-1 and V is TRBV7-9; D is ambiguous. This CDR3 is built from 15 residues. Trimming removed 5 bases at V and 4 bases at J, with 17 bases between. The germline gives CDR1 SEHNR, CDR2 FQNEAQ (reference sequence). CDR3 loop: CASSRRTPRGTEAFF. The CDR3 DNA sequence: TGTGCCAGCAGCCGAAGGACGCCGCGCGGCACTGAAGCTTTCTTT.

This sequence joins TRBV5-4 and TRBJ1-2, with D maybe TRBD1 (6 bases). The germline V gene has CDR1 SGHNT and CDR2 YYREEE (reference sequence). V was pared by 2 bases and J by 8 bases, with 19 bases between. The CDR3 loop spans 15 amino acids. The CDR3: CASSLPDSRVGGYTF. CDR3 DNA sequence: TGTGCCAGCAGCTTACCGGACAGCCGCGTCGGGGGCTACACCTTC.